This record concerns one T cell receptor beta chain sequence. Its antigen remains unidentified. The record has no base qualities; no much larger clone is one base away. Trimming leaves V shorter by 5 bases and J shorter by 3 bases, with the junction holding 16 bases beyond the gene matches. The CDR3 runs 19 amino acids, cysteine and phenylalanine included. Here the CDR3 DNA is all that survives: 57 bases in frame from base 1. CDR1 SEHNR and CDR2 FQNEAQ were looked up in the germline V gene (reference sequence). These data are taken from a study of a mutant IDH1 vaccine in newly diagnosed glioma (dated by TCRdb to the early 2020s). For the wider study: Vaccination was initiated 4-6 weeks after radiotherapy alone, or concurrently with temozolomide cycles in the chemotherapy-containing groups. Of the approximately 33 treated patients, approximately 60% were male and approximately 38% were female, and the mean age was about 40 years. Prior to enrollment, standard therapy consisting of radiotherapy alone, temozolomide alone, or radiochemotherapy with temozolomide had been administered to patients, with the combination being received by most patients. The week-35 safety follow-up was designated visit V12, and the week-47 end of study was designated visit V13. Six visits were used for peripheral blood collection: V03 (baseline), V05, V07, V10, V12 and V13. For exploratory analyses, longitudinal TCRB deep sequencing was carried out in roughly 23 treated patients wherever samples were available.

The library was prepared using the immunoSEQ multiplex PCR assay. Following the manufacturer's protocol, the hsTCRB Kit was used to amplify rearranged TCR beta chain sequences. Sequencing of TCRB libraries was carried out on an Illumina MiSeq. Per the authors' processing: The kit vendor's proprietary platform handled demultiplexing, trimming and gene mapping. This immuneACCESS table, as held by TCRdb, lists in-frame sequences with V and J called but not all clones. Of the missing ones, under half trace to an unresolved V gene in checked studies; the others have no known cause. V, J and clone size are taken as reported in that table, and D and trimming were inferred from the DNA itself. The sample includes tens of thousands of clones, with about 75% observed a single time. The ten most abundant clones make up about 9% of the sample. Read against the paper, the sample's time point label means: week 47, end of study. Each vaccine dose, consisting of 300 ug of a 20-mer mutant IDH1 peptide in Montanide, was administered subcutaneously with topical imiquimod. Across visits V03 through V10, patients got a total of eight vaccinations, given in weeks 1, 3, 5, 7, 11, 15, 19 and 23. Newly diagnosed WHO grade 3 or 4 IDH1-mutant astrocytomas showing loss of nuclear ATRX were present in the donors. The samples were drawn from NOA16, a multicentre, single-arm, open-label phase I trial in Germany that tested a mutant IDH1 peptide vaccine in humans for the first time. Genomic DNA for TCRB sequencing was extracted from EDTA blood using the DNeasy Blood and Tissue Kit.

The paper's findings and limits, for the study overall: The authors noted that analyses of patient blood samples could not be reproduced because of sample limitations. Immune responses induced by the vaccine were seen in over 80% of patients across multiple MHC alleles. Selection of PBMC samples for TCRB deep sequencing was based on availability. No apparent relationship was observed between pseudoprogression and alterations in the top peripheral T cell clonotypes detected by TCRB sequencing.

The chain joins TRBV7-9 to TRBJ2-1; 10 nucleotides in the junction match TRBD2. The origin of this receptor is a man aged 35-49 years with glioma. The starting material was PBMCs, obtained from a glioma patient whose treatment included an IDH1 peptide vaccine. In nucleotides, the sequence is TGTGCCAGCAGCCCACCTCGAGCGGGAGGGCCGGGGCTCTACAATGAGCAGTTCTTC. It codes for CASSPPRAGGPGLYNEQFF.